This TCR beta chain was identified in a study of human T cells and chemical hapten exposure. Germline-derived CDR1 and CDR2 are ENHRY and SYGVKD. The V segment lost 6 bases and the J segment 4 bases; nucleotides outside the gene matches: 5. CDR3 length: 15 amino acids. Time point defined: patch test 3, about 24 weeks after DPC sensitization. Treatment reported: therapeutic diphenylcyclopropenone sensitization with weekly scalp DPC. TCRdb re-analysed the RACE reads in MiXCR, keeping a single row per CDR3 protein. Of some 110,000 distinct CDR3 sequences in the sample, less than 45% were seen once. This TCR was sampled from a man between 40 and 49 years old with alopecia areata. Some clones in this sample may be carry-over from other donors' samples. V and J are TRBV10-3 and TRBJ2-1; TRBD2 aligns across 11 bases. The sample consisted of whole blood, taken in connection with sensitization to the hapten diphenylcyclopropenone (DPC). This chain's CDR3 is CAISPGTSGYNEQFF. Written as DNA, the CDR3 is TGTGCCATCAGCCCCGGGACTAGCGGTTACAATGAGCAGTTCTTC.